This T cell receptor beta chain originates from a study of cytomegalovirus exposure and HLA in healthy donors. Study overall: In an earlier analysis, almost 120 million unique TCR beta sequences were found from about 179 million T cells. Study-wide points: Within an earlier analysis, most TCR beta V segments proved productive either about 87% or about 30% of the time.

In the case of this clone: Its target is not known.

The PCR ran on 60 Vbeta and 13 Jbeta primers. The data were produced by immunoSEQ multiplex PCR, yet TCRdb's version contains in-frame clones alone and is incomplete. The sample shows about 180,000 clones, about 82% of them seen only once. This TCR was recovered from a man aged 18 to 29 in good health and CMV-seronegative. The sequencing input was PBMCs.

The CDR3 DNA sequence: TGTGCCAGCAGCCAAAGCGGATTCTCCTACAATGAGCAGTTCTTC. Amino acids: CASSQSGFSYNEQFF. V usage is TRBV11-1 and J usage is TRBJ2-1; TRBD2 might be the D (5 bases). Germline lookup yields CDR1 SGHAT and CDR2 FQDESV (reference sequence). This CDR3 has 15 amino acids. Between the trimmed V and J ends, which lost 5 bases and 0 bases, there was a span of 11 bases.